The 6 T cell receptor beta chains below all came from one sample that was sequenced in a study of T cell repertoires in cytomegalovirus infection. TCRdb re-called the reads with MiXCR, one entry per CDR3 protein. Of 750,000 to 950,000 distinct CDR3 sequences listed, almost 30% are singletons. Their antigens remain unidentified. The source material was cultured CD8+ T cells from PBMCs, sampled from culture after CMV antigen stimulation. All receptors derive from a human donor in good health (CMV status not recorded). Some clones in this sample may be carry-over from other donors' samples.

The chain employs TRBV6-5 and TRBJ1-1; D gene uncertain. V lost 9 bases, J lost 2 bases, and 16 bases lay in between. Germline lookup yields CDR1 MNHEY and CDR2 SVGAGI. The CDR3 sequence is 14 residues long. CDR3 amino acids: CASWEAGFNTEAFF. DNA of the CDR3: TGTGCCAGTTGGGAGGCAGGATTTAACACTGAAGCTTTCTTT.

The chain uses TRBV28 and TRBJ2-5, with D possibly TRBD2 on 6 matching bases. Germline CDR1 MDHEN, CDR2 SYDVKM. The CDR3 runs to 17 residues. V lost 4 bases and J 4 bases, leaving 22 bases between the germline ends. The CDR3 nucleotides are TGTGCCAGCAGTTCCCCCGGGACTGTCGAATGGGGAGAGACCCAGTACTTC. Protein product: CASSSPGTVEWGETQYF.

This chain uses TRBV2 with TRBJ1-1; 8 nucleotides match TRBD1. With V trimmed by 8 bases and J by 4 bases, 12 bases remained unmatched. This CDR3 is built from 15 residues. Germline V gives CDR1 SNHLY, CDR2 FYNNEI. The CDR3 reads CASGWETGDSTEAFF. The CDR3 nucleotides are TGTGCCAGCGGTTGGGAGACAGGGGATTCCACTGAAGCTTTCTTT.

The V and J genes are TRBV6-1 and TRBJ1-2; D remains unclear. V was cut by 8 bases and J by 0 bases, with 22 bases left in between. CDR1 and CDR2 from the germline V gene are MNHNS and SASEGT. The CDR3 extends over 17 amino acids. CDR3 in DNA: TGTGCCAGCCTTGGCCGCAAGATAACGGACGCTAACTATGGCTACACCTTC. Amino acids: CASLGRKITDANYGYTF.

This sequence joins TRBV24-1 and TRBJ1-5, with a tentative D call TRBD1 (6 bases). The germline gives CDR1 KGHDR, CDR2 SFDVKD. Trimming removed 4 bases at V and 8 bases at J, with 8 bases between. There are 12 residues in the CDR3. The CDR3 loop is CATSDRTEPQHF. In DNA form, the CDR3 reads TGTGCCACCAGTGACCGGACAGAGCCCCAGCATTTT.

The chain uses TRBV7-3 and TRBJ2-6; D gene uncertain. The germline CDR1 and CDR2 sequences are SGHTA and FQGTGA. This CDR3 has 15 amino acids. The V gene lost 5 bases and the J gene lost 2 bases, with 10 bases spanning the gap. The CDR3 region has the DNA TGTGCCAGCAGCCTGGATGCGGCTGGGGCCAACGTCCTGACTTTC. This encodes CASSLDAAGANVLTF.